This paragraph covers one T cell receptor (beta chain) sequence. TEMRA cells underwent FACS enrichment and CD8+ and CD4+ T cells underwent negative isolation. This sample stems from a study of CD8 T cells in Susac syndrome. This CDR3 has 16 residues. Germline V CDR1 and CDR2: MNHEY, SMNVEV (reference sequence). Trimming removed 4 bases from V and 0 bases from J, with 16 bases in between. An input of roughly 0.5 to 1 ug of RNA was subjected to reverse transcription using random hexamers. One entry per CDR3 protein results from TCRdb running MiXCR on the immunoSEQ multiplex PCR reads. The top ten clones hold 0.093% of a sample with approximately 200,000 distinct CDR3 sequences, under 97% of them seen once.

This receptor was taken from a human donor with multiple sclerosis. The sample was CD4+ T cells from PBMCs. The chain carries TRBV27 and TRBJ2-7, with D possibly being TRBD1 (5 bases). DNA for the CDR3: TGTGCCAGCAGTTCCCCATCGACAGAGAGCTCCTACGAGCAGTACTTC. Translating gives CASSSPSTESSYEQYF.